The 19 T cell receptor beta chains given below trace back to one sample, sequenced in a study of blood T cell repertoires in COVID-19. Only in-frame clones appear in the TCRdb table, and some are missing; sequencing was by immunoSEQ multiplex PCR. Of under 300,000 clones listed, about 90% are singletons. Sequencing was performed on PBMCs or T cells enriched from blood (not recorded which). These receptors were obtained from a human donor in a cohort exposed to, infected with or recovered from COVID-19 (not recorded which). The donor label of this sample is uncertain.

This clone was counted only a few times. The chain couples TRBV27 to TRBJ1-2; D is unresolved. V lost 4 bases and J 7 bases, leaving 10 bases between the germline ends. The CDR3 loop spans 12 amino acids. CDR1 is MNHEY and CDR2 is SMNVEV in the germline V gene (reference sequence). The chain's CDR3 is CASSSQESGYTF. For the CDR3, the DNA is TGTGCCAGCAGTTCCCAGGAAAGTGGCTACACCTTC.

J is TRBJ1-4 and V is TRBV6-2 or TRBV6-3; 8 nucleotides line up with TRBD1. This CDR3 is built from 13 residues. Germline-derived CDR1 and CDR2 are MNHEY and SVGEGT. V shed 5 bases and J 7 bases; nucleotides not matched to a gene: 3. DNA for the CDR3: TGTGCCAGCAGTCGGACAGGGCGTGAAAAACTGTTTTTT. Residues: CASSRTGREKLFF.

The chain carries TRBV19 and TRBJ2-7; TRBD2 aligns across 14 bases. The CDR3 has 17 residues. J gave up 0 bases and V 3 bases, and 4 bases lay outside the gene matches. Germline assignment: CDR1 LNHDA and CDR2 SQIVND (reference sequence). The CDR3 protein is CASSMGLAGEFSYEQYF. In DNA, the CDR3 is TGTGCCAGTAGTATGGGACTAGCGGGGGAATTCTCCTACGAGCAGTACTTC.

The genes are TRBV18 and TRBJ1-1; unclear D gene. The germline gives CDR1 KGHSH, CDR2 LQKENI. This CDR3 has 12 amino acids. V was cut by 6 bases and J by 1 base, with 6 bases left in between. CDR3 nucleotide sequence: TGTGCCAGCTCCCTCGGGAACACTGAAGCTTTCTTT. Its translation: CASSLGNTEAFF.

This clone came up once. V and J are TRBV9 and TRBJ2-3; perhaps TRBD2 as D (5 bases). The CDR3 has 15 residues. V lost 3 bases to trimming and J lost 5 bases, with 16 bases between them. Germline lookup yields CDR1 SGDLS and CDR2 YYNGEE. The CDR3 region has the DNA TGTGCCAGCAGCGGGCCGGGGAGTGAGGGAGATACGCAGTATTTT. This codes for CASSGPGSEGDTQYF.

The rearrangement joins TRBV18 to TRBJ2-1; TRBD1 matches 7 bases. The CDR3 runs to 15 residues. After removal of 3 bases from V and 3 bases from J, the junction contained 5 bases not matched to a gene. Per germline, CDR1 KGHSH and CDR2 LQKENI. This CDR3 reads CASSPETGIYNEQFF. The CDR3 region has the DNA TGTGCCAGCTCACCTGAGACAGGGATCTACAATGAGCAGTTCTTC. The full variable domain, in which reference TRBV18 and TRBJ2-1 provide the parts outside the CDR3, is NAGVMQNPRHLVRRRGQEARLRCSPMKGHSHVYWYRQLPEEGLKFMVYLQKENIIDESGMPKERFSAEFPKEGPSILRIQQVVRGDSAAYFCASSPETGIYNEQFFGPGTRLTVL.

The rearrangement joins TRBV5-4 to TRBJ1-2, with a weak D call TRBD1 (6 bases). V shed 2 bases and J shed 4 bases, with 9 bases lying between them. The CDR3 has 13 residues. Germline V gene lookup returns CDR1 SGHNT and CDR2 YYREEE (reference sequence). The CDR3 loop is CASSFLQGYGYTF. The CDR3 bases are TGTGCCAGCAGCTTCCTACAGGGCTATGGCTACACCTTC.

This sequence joins TRBV25-1 and TRBJ1-4; a possible D gene is TRBD1 (5 bases). CDR3 length: 16 residues. Germline CDR1 reads MGHDK; CDR2 reads SYGVNS. Trimming shortened V by 6 bases and J by 0 bases, and 14 bases separated the two germline ends. The CDR3: CASSPPPDTTNEKLFF. The CDR3 DNA follows: TGTGCCAGCAGCCCTCCCCCGGACACAACTAATGAAAAACTGTTTTTT.

The chain uses TRBV10-3 and TRBJ2-7; D is perhaps TRBD2 (5 bases). This CDR3 is built from 15 residues. Trimming pared 2 bases from V and 7 bases from J, leaving 18 bases between. Germline-derived CDR1 and CDR2 are ENHRY and SYGVKD. Written as DNA, the CDR3 is TGTGCCATCAGTGAGCCGGGATTAAAGCGGTATGAGCAGTACTTC. This translates into CAISEPGLKRYEQYF.

The chain couples TRBV11-2 to TRBJ1-3, with TRBD1 as a possible D gene (5 bases). The germline V gene encodes CDR1 SGHAT and CDR2 FQNNGV. With 6 bases removed from V and 4 bases from J, the gap between germline ends came to 16 bases. The CDR3 sequence is 15 residues long. CDR3 amino acids: CASRRIGSGGNTIYF. The CDR3 nucleotides read TGTGCCAGCAGGAGGATCGGGTCAGGGGGAAACACCATATATTTT. Complete variable domain (other parts from reference TRBV11-2 and TRBJ1-3): EAGVAQSPRYKIIEKRQSVAFWCNPISGHATLYWYQQILGQGPKLLIQFQNNGVVDDSQLPKDRFSAERLKGVDSTLKIQPAKLEDSAVYLCASRRIGSGGNTIYFGEGSWLTVV.

The CDR3 bases are TGTGCCAGCAGCCCTAGCGGGGGGCTCCAAGAGACCCAGTACTTC. Protein product: CASSPSGGLQETQYF. This chain joins TRBV7-3 and TRBJ2-5, with 11 bases fitting TRBD2. J gave up 1 base and V 5 bases, and 3 bases lay outside the gene matches. Germline CDR1 reads SGHTA; CDR2 reads FQGTGA. This CDR3 has 15 amino acids.

The chain has TRBV11-1 and TRBJ2-3, with D possibly being TRBD1 (5 bases). Trimming stripped 5 bases from V and 4 bases from J, with 19 bases between. CDR1 is SGHAT and CDR2 is FQDESV in the germline V gene (reference sequence). The CDR3 loop spans 16 amino acids. CDR3 sequence (DNA): TGTGCCAGCAGCCCGCGAAGGGGTTCCCAGGCAGATACGCAGTATTTT. This translates into CASSPRRGSQADTQYF. Together with reference TRBV11-1 and TRBJ2-3, the CDR3 gives the full variable domain: EAEVAQSPRYKITEKSQAVAFWCDPISGHATLYWYRQILGQGPELLVQFQDESVVDDSQLPKDRFSAERLKGVDSTLKIQPAELGDSAMYLCASSPRRGSQADTQYFGPGTRLTVL.

The rearrangement links TRBV5-1 to TRBJ2-1; 7 bases match TRBD1. With 5 bases clipped from V and 11 bases from J, the junction kept 4 bases outside the gene matches. Germline V gene sequence: CDR1 SGHRS, CDR2 YFSETQ. The CDR3 loop spans 11 amino acids. This CDR3 is CASSLGGKQFF. CDR3 DNA: TGCGCCAGCAGTCTAGGGGGCAAGCAGTTCTTC.

The J gene is TRBJ2-3, the V gene TRBV4-3, with D perhaps matching TRBD1 (5 bases). From germline, CDR1 is LGHNA and CDR2 YSLEER. The CDR3 length is 17 residues. V gave up 0 bases and J gave up 0 bases, with 13 bases separating them. CDR3 residues: CASSQDGAGSSTDTQYF. The CDR3 bases are TGCGCCAGCAGCCAAGATGGGGCCGGCTCTAGCACAGATACGCAGTATTTT.

The chain uses TRBV11-3 and TRBJ2-2; a possible D gene is TRBD1 (5 bases). Germline assignment: CDR1 SGHNT and CDR2 YENEEA. With 4 bases removed from V and 3 bases from J, the gap between germline ends came to 12 bases. This CDR3 region has 15 residues. CDR3 coding DNA: TGTGCCAGCAGCTCCACAGGAGTATACACCGGGGAGCTGTTTTTT. Its translation is CASSSTGVYTGELFF.

The gene calls are TRBV3-1 (or the pseudogene TRBV3-2) and TRBJ2-7, with D perhaps matching TRBD1 (6 bases). The CDR3 is 16 amino acids. V was trimmed by 1 base and J by 0 bases, leaving 13 bases between them. The germline V gene has CDR1 LGHDT and CDR2 YNNKEL (reference sequence). CDR3 sequence reads: CASSQGLGASSYEQYF. The CDR3 DNA is TGTGCCAGCAGCCAAGGGCTGGGGGCTAGCTCCTACGAGCAGTACTTC.

This chain connects TRBV6-2 or TRBV6-3 to TRBJ2-3; 8 bases line up with TRBD2. Unmatched junction bases numbered 3, after V lost 2 bases and J lost 2 bases. CDR1 MNHEY and CDR2 SVGEGT come from the germline V gene. This CDR3 comprises 15 residues. CDR3: CASSYTSGDTDTQYF. The CDR3 bases are TGTGCCAGCAGTTACACTAGCGGTGACACAGATACGCAGTATTTT.

This chain joins TRBV6-5 and TRBJ1-2; D is perhaps TRBD1 (5 bases). The CDR3 consists of 15 residues. Trimming took off 4 bases at V and 8 bases at J, with 20 bases between the two ends. The germline gives CDR1 MNHEY, CDR2 SVGAGI. CDR3: CASSSWMGIQGGYTF. DNA of the CDR3: TGTGCCAGCAGTTCCTGGATGGGCATCCAGGGAGGCTACACCTTC.

The table lists this clone with a few counts. The V call is TRBV12-5, the J call TRBJ1-2, with TRBD1 matching 8 bases. V shed 6 bases, J shed 2 bases, and the junction held 14 bases outside the gene matches. CDR3 length: 17 residues. Germline V gives CDR1 LGHNT, CDR2 FRNRAP. The CDR3 is CASGVSRTGWRNYGYTF. Here the CDR3 DNA reads TGTGCTAGTGGCGTTTCCCGGACAGGGTGGAGGAACTATGGCTACACCTTC. Full variable domain (outside the CDR3, taken from reference TRBV12-5 and TRBJ1-2): DARVTQTPRHKVTEMGQEVTMRCQPILGHNTVFWYRQTMMQGLELLAYFRNRAPLDDSGMPKDRFSAEMPDATLATLKIQPSEPRDSAVYFCASGVSRTGWRNYGYTFGSGTRLTVV.